The clone carrying this TCR beta chain was counted at least ten times. Its cognate antigen is unknown. This sample is drawn from a study of T cell repertoires in cytomegalovirus infection. Germline CDR1 is MDHEN and CDR2 is SYDVKM. This CDR3 comprises 14 residues. The germline V and J ends were trimmed by 6 bases and 4 bases, with 14 bases remaining between them. TCRdb re-derived calls from the reads in MiXCR, one entry per CDR3 protein. This sample carries roughly 180,000 distinct CDR3 sequences, 20% to 25% of them seen once, and the ten largest clones take roughly 25%. This chain joins TRBV28 and TRBJ2-3; no clear D gene. The material sequenced was CD8+ T cells from cultured PBMCs, taken from culture after CMV antigen stimulation. The sequence was obtained from a human donor in good health (CMV status not recorded). Some clones in this sample may be carry-over from other donors' samples. The CDR3 spells CASSPESTPDTQYF. In DNA, the CDR3 is TGTGCCAGCAGCCCGGAATCAACTCCAGATACGCAGTATTTT.